In this sample, the clone carrying this TCR beta chain turned up once. Other nucleotide sequences in the sample specify the same CDR3. The sample originates from a study of OX40 agonist ivuxolimab in advanced cancers. The assay was immunoSEQ multiplex PCR, and TCRdb's table has in-frame clones only and misses some. The sample lists tens of thousands of clones; roughly 84% were seen once. The sequence was collected from an adult with an advanced solid tumor such as melanoma, head and neck, liver or kidney cancer. Sequenced here: CD4+ or CD8+ T cells sorted from blood, sampled in a trial of the OX40 agonist ivuxolimab.

The CDR3 sequence: CASSLVGGNTIYF. The CDR3 DNA reads as TGTGCCAGCAGCTTAGTAGGGGGAAACACCATATATTTT. The V call is TRBV7-9, the J call TRBJ1-3; D is undetermined. The CDR3 extends over 13 amino acids. Germline lookup yields CDR1 SEHNR and CDR2 FQNEAQ (reference sequence). Deletions cut 1 base from V and 4 bases from J, with 5 bases between.